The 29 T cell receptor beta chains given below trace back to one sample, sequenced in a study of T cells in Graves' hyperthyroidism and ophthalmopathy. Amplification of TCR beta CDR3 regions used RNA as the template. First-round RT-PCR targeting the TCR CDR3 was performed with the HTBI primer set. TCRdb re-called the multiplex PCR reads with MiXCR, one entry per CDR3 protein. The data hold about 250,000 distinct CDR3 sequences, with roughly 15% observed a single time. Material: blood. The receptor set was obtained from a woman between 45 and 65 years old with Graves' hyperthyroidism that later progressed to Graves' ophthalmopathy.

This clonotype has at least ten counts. For the CDR3, the DNA is TGTGCCAGCACATTACAAGAGACCCAGTACTTC. This encodes CASTLQETQYF. The chain recombines TRBV6-1 with TRBJ2-5; no clear D. Germline V gene sequence: CDR1 MNHNS, CDR2 SASEGT. This CDR3 has 11 amino acids. The V gene lost 7 bases and the J gene lost 2 bases, with 5 bases spanning the gap.

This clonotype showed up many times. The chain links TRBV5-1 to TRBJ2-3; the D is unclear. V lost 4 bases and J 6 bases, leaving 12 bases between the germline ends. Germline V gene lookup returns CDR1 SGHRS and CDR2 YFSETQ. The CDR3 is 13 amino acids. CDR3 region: CASSPNTRDTQYF. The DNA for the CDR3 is TGCGCCAGCAGCCCGAACACCAGGGATACGCAGTATTTT.

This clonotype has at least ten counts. The CDR3 region is CASSTPDAAYEQYF. CDR3 sequence (DNA): TGTGCCAGCAGCACTCCAGACGCAGCCTACGAGCAGTACTTC. The rearrangement links TRBV2 to TRBJ2-7, with no clear D. V was pared by 6 bases and J by 2 bases, with 14 bases between. The CDR3 runs to 14 residues. CDR1 SNHLY and CDR2 FYNNEI come from the germline V gene. Based on the CDR3 plus reference TRBV2 and TRBJ2-7, the full variable domain is EPEVTQTPSHQVTQMGQEVILRCVPISNHLYFYWYRQILGQKVEFLVSFYNNEISEKSEIFDDQFSVERPDGSNFTLKIRSTKLEDSAMYFCASSTPDAAYEQYFGPGTRLTVT.

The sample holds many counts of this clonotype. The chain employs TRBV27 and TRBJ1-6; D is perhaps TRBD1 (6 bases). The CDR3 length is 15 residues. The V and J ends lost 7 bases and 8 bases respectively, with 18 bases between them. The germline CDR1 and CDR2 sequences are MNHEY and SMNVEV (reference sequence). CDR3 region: CASNWSGAGDSPLHF. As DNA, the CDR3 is TGTGCCAGCAATTGGTCAGGGGCGGGGGATTCACCCCTCCACTTT.

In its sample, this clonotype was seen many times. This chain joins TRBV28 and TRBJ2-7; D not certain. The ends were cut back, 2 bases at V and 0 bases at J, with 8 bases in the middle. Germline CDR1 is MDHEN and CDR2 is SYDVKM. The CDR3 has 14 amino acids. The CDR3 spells CASSLEGNSYEQYF. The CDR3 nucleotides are TGTGCCAGCAGTTTAGAAGGGAACTCCTACGAGCAGTACTTC.

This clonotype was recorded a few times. The CDR3 loop reads CASSPRTVEQFF. Here the CDR3 DNA reads TGTGCCAGCAGCCCACGGACGGTAGAGCAGTTCTTC. V and J are TRBV7-6 and TRBJ2-1; no reliable D call. Deletions cut 5 bases from V and 10 bases from J, with 12 bases between. The CDR3 extends over 12 amino acids. Looked up from germline, CDR1 is SGHVS and CDR2 is FNYEAQ. The full variable domain, with the rest looked up from reference TRBV7-6 and TRBJ2-1, is GAGVSQSPRYKVTKRGQDVALRCDPISGHVSLYWYRQALGQGPEFLTYFNYEAQQDKSGLPNDRFSAERPEGSISTLTIQRTEQRDSAMYRCASSPRTVEQFFGPGTRLTVL.

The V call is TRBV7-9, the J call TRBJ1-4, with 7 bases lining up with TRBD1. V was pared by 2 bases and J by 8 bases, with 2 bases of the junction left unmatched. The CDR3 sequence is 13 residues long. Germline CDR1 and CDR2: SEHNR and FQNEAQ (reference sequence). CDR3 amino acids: CASSLQGEEKLFF. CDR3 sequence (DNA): TGTGCCAGCAGCTTACAGGGGGAGGAAAAACTGTTTTTT.

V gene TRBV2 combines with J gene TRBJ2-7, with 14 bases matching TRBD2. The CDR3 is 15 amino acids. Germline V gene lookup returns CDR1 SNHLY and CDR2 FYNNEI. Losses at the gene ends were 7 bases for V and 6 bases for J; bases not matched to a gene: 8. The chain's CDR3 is CASTLGLAGAGEQYF. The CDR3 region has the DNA TGTGCCAGCACCTTGGGACTAGCGGGAGCCGGCGAGCAGTACTTC.

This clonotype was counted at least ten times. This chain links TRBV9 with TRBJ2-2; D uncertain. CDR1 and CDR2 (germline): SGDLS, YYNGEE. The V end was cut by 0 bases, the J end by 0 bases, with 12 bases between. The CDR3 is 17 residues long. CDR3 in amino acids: CASSVAPSTSNTGELFF. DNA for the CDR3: TGTGCCAGCAGCGTAGCTCCCTCAACGTCGAACACCGGGGAGCTGTTTTTT.

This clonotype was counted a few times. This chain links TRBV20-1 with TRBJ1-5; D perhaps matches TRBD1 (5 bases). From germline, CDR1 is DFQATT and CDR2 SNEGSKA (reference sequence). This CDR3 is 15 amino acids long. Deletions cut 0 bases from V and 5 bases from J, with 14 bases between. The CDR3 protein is CSARDPVSGYQPQHF. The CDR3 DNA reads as TGCAGTGCTAGAGACCCTGTTTCAGGGTATCAGCCCCAGCATTTT.

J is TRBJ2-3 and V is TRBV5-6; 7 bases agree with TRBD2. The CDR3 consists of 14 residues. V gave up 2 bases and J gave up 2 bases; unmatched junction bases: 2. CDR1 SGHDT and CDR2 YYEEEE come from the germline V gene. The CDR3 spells CASSLRDYTDTQYF. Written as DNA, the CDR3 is TGTGCCAGCAGCTTAAGGGACTACACAGATACGCAGTATTTT.

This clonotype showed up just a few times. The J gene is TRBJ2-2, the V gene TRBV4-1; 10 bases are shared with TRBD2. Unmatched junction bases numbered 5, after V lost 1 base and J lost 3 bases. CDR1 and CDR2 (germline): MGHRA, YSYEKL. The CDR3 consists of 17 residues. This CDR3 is CASSQGLAGIDTGELFF. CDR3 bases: TGCGCCAGCAGCCAAGGACTAGCGGGTATCGACACCGGGGAGCTGTTTTTT.

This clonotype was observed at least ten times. CDR3: CASSPLGTAQENIQYF. As DNA, the CDR3 is TGTGCCAGCAGTCCTCTAGGGACAGCCCAGGAGAACATTCAGTACTTC. The chain has TRBV2 and TRBJ2-4, with 7 nucleotides matching TRBD1. The CDR3 loop spans 16 amino acids. The ends lost 5 bases at V and 7 bases at J; junction bases unmatched: 14. Germline CDR1 SNHLY, CDR2 FYNNEI.

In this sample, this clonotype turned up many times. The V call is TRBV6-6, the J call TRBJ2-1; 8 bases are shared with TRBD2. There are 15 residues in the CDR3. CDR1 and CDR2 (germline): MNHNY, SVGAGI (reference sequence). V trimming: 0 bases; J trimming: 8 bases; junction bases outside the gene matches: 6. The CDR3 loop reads CASSYSTPTSDEQFF. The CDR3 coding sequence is TGTGCCAGCAGTTACTCGACACCGACTAGCGATGAGCAGTTCTTC.

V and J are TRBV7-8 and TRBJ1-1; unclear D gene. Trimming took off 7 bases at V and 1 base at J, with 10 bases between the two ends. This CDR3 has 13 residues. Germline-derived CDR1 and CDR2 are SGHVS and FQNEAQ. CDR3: CASTLGGNTEAFF. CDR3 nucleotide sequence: TGTGCCAGCACCCTCGGAGGGAACACTGAAGCTTTCTTT.

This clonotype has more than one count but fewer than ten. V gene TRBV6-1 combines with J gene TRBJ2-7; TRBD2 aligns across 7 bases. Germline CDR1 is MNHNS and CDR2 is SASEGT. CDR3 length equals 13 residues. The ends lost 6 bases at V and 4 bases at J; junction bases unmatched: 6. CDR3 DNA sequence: TGTGCCAGCAGCCGCGGACTAGTTTACGAGCAGTACTTC. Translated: CASSRGLVYEQYF.

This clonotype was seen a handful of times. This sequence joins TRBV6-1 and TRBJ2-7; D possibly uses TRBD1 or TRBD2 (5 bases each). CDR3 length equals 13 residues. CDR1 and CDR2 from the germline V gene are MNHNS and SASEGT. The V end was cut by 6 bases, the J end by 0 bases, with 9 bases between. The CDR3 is CASRPGASYEQYF. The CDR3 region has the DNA TGTGCCAGCAGACCCGGGGCCTCCTACGAGCAGTACTTC.

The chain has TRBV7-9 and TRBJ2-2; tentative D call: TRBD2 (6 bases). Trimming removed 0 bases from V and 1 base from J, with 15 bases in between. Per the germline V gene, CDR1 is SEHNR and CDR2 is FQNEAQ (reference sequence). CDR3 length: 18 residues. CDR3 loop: CASSLAFSREGNTGELFF. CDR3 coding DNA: TGTGCCAGCAGCTTAGCGTTTTCGCGGGAAGGGAACACCGGGGAGCTGTTTTTT.

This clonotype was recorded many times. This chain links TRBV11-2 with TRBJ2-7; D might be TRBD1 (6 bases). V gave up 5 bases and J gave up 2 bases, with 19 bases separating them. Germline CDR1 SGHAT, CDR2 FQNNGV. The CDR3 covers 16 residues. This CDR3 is CASSNAIRDKTYEQYF. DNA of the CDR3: TGTGCCAGCAGCAACGCCATCCGGGACAAAACCTACGAGCAGTACTTC.

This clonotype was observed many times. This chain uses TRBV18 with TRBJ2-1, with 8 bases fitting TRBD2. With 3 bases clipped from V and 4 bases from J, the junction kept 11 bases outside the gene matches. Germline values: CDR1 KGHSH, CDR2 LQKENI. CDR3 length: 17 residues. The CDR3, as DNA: TGTGCCAGCTCACCCCCGGAGGGAGCGGGAGAATACAATGAGCAGTTCTTC. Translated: CASSPPEGAGEYNEQFF.

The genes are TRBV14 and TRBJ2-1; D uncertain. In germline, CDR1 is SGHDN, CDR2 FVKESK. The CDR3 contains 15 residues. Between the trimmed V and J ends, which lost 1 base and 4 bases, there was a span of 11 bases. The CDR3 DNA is TGTGCCAGCAGCCAAGTAAGTGGGCTGTACAATGAGCAGTTCTTC. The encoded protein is CASSQVSGLYNEQFF. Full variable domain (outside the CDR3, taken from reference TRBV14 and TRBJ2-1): EAGVTQFPSHSVIEKGQTVTLRCDPISGHDNLYWYRRVMGKEIKFLLHFVKESKQDESGMPNNRFLAERTGGTYSTLKVQPAELEDSGVYFCASSQVSGLYNEQFFGPGTRLTVL.

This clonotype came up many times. The CDR3 DNA reads TGTGCCAGCAGTGCGACGGGGTTTGCCGGGGAGCTGTTTTTT. This codes for CASSATGFAGELFF. The chain is built from TRBV2 and TRBJ2-2; weak D call: TRBD2 (5 bases). Trimming pared 4 bases from V and 6 bases from J, leaving 12 bases between. Germline V gives CDR1 SNHLY, CDR2 FYNNEI. The CDR3 sequence is 14 residues long. Together with reference TRBV2 and TRBJ2-2, the CDR3 gives the full variable domain: EPEVTQTPSHQVTQMGQEVILRCVPISNHLYFYWYRQILGQKVEFLVSFYNNEISEKSEIFDDQFSVERPDGSNFTLKIRSTKLEDSAMYFCASSATGFAGELFFGEGSRLTVL.

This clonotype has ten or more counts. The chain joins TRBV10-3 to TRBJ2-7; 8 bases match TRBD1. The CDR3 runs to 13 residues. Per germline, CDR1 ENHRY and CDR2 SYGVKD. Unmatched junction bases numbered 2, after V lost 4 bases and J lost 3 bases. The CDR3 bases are TGTGCCATCAGTGGTACAGGGGGCTACGAGCAGTACTTC. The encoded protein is CAISGTGGYEQYF.

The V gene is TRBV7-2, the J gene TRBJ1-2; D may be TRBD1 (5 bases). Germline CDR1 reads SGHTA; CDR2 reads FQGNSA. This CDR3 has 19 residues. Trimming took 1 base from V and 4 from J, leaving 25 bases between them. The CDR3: CASSLGGHPITQASYGYTF. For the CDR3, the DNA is TGTGCCAGCAGCTTAGGGGGCCATCCTATCACCCAAGCCAGCTATGGCTACACCTTC. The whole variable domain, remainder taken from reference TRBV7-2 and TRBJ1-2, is GAGVSQSPSNKVTEKGKDVELRCDPISGHTALYWYRQSLGQGLEFLIYFQGNSAPDKSGLPSDRFSAERTGGSVSTLTIQRTQQEDSAVYLCASSLGGHPITQASYGYTFGSGTRLTVV.

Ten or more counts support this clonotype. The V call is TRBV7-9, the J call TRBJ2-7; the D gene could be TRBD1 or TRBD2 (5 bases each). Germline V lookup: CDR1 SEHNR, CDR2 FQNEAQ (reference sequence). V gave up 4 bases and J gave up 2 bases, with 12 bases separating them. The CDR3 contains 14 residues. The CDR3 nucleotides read TGTGCCAGCAGCTCCGGGACGGGAACCTACGAGCAGTACTTC. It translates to CASSSGTGTYEQYF.

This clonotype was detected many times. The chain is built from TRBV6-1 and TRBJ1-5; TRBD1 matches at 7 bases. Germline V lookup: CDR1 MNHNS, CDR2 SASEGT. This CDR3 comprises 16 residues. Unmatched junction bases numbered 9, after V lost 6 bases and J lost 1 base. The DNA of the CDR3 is TGTGCCAGCAGCCTCTTGACAGGGTTCAGCAATCAGCCCCAGCATTTT. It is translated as CASSLLTGFSNQPQHF.

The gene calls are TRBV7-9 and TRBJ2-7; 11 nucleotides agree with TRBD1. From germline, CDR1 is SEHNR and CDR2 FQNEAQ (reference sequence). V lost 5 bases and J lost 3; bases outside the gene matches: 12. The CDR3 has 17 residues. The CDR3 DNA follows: TGTGCCAGCAGCATCGGTAGCGGACAGGGGGCGATCTACGAGCAGTACTTC. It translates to CASSIGSGQGAIYEQYF.

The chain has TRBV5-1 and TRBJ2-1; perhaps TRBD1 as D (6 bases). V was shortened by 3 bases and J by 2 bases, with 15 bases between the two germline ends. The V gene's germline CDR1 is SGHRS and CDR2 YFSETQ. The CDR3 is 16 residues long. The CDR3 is CASSSPSGQTYNEQFF. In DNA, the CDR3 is TGCGCCAGCAGCTCCCCTTCTGGACAGACCTACAATGAGCAGTTCTTC.

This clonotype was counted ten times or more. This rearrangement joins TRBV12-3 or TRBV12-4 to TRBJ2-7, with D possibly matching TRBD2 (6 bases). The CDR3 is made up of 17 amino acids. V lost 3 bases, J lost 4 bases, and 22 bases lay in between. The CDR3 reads CASSFAPGGGTPYEQYF. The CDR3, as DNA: TGTGCCAGCAGTTTTGCCCCCGGAGGCGGGACCCCGTACGAGCAGTACTTC.